This T cell receptor (beta chain) is drawn from a study of cytomegalovirus exposure and HLA in healthy donors. Study-level findings and limits: A later analysis linked a missense variant in DCLRE1C to the trimming of TCR beta V and J genes. The sole available immune exposure information was CMV serostatus.

The CDR3 is 17 amino acids. Germline V lookup: CDR1 SGHRS, CDR2 YFSETQ. The V end lost 0 bases, the J end lost 0 bases, and 15 bases lay between the germline ends. This clone was seen more than once but under ten times. Antigen: not known. These donors counted as nominally healthy when sampled, but unrecorded immune exposures were likely. PCR was performed using 60 Vbeta and 13 Jbeta primers. The data were produced by immunoSEQ multiplex PCR, yet TCRdb's version contains in-frame clones alone and is incomplete. The table has over 65,000 clones, roughly two thirds seen once. This TCR was recovered from a woman aged 45-59 years in good health and CMV-seropositive. Sequenced sample: PBMCs. The V call is TRBV5-1, the J call TRBJ1-1; D remains ambiguous. Here the CDR3 reads CASSLGEGRFMNTEAFF. The CDR3 nucleotides are TGCGCCAGCAGCTTGGGAGAGGGCAGATTCATGAACACTGAAGCTTTCTTT.